The rows below give T cell receptor beta chains drawn from one sample of a study of cytomegalovirus exposure and HLA in healthy donors. Libraries were prepared by immunoSEQ multiplex PCR; TCRdb keeps only in-frame clonotypes and omits some of them. The table has around 170,000 clones, roughly 80% seen once. Specimen: PBMCs. These receptors were collected from a man aged 35 to 55 in good health and CMV-seropositive. Each CDR3 is given without its conserved first and last residue. The order of the fields is V gene, clone size, J gene, CDR3 protein. Clone size, where shown, is once, few, many, or a class for clones that have expanded.

TRBV7-3	.	TRBJ2-1	ASSLQHFDINNEQF
TRBV5-4	once	TRBJ1-6	ASSLAHTANNSPLH
TRBV29-1	.	TRBJ1-1	SVEGGTNTEAF
TRBV10-1	.	TRBJ2-2	ASSDAGTGELF
TRBV6-5	.	TRBJ2-7	ASSQGSEQY
TRBV6-5	.	TRBJ2-7	ASSYSRDTYEQY
TRBV30	.	TRBJ1-1	AWSRGTEAF
TRBV7-9	.	TRBJ2-2	ASSSSPGELF
TRBV30	.	TRBJ2-5	AWSGDKQETQY
TRBV2	.	TRBJ2-1	ASSARGQPENEQF
TRBV30	.	TRBJ1-4	AWSDRGLLNEKLF
TRBV4-3	.	TRBJ1-5	ASSQDWGANQPQH
TRBV9	.	TRBJ2-7	ASSVGDRGLEQY
TRBV7-2	.	TRBJ1-1	ASSLATGALNTEAF
TRBV4-2	.	TRBJ2-1	ASSPSTSGANEQF
TRBV4-1	.	TRBJ1-1	ASSQGDRSAEAF
TRBV11-2	.	TRBJ2-7	ASSLVRGQGRPPYEQY
TRBV29-1	.	TRBJ2-5	SVEVRGGVQY
TRBV6-5	.	TRBJ2-5	ASSSDRLTQY
TRBV6-6	.	TRBJ2-3	ASSHQEVEDTQY
TRBV5-1	.	TRBJ2-5	ASSLRSGGQETQY
TRBV5-1	.	TRBJ2-5	ASSLARETQY
TRBV19	.	TRBJ2-7	ASSLLADRVNEQY
TRBV30	.	TRBJ2-7	AWSVPASVSYEQY
TRBV27	.	TRBJ1-5	ASSSDRADQPQH
TRBV5-1	.	TRBJ2-1	ASSLQPLAGVYYNEQF
TRBV7-2	.	TRBJ2-3	ASSLGSADTQY
TRBV29-1	.	TRBJ1-1	SSKTVTEAF
TRBV6-5	.	TRBJ1-1	ASRLHTEAF
TRBV6-6	.	TRBJ2-3	ASSLPGGTDTQY
TRBV11-1	.	TRBJ2-5	ASSFGTGGARETQY